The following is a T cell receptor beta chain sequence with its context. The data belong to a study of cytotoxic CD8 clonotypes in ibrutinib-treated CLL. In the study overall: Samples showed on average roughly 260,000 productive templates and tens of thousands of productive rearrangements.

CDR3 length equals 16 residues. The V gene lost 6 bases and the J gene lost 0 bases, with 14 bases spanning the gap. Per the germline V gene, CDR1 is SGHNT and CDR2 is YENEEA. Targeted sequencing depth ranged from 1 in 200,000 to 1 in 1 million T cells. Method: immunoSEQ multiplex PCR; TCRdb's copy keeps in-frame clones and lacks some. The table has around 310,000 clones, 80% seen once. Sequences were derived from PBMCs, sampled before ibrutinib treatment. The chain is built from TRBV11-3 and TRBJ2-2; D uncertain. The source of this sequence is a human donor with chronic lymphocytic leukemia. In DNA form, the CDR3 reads TGTGCCAGCAGTTCACGGACCATTGCGAACACCGGGGAGCTGTTTTTT. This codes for CASSSRTIANTGELFF. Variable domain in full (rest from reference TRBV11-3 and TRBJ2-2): EAGVVQSPRYKIIEKKQPVAFWCNPISGHNTLYWYLQNLGQGPELLIRYENEEAVDDSQLPKDRFSAERLKGVDSTLKIQPAELGDSAVYLCASSSRTIANTGELFFGEGSRLTVL.